Sequencing of this TCR beta chain was carried out in a study of blood T cell repertoires in COVID-19. This CDR3 is built from 15 residues. The germline V gene has CDR1 LNHDA and CDR2 SQIVND (reference sequence). V lost 5 bases, J lost 5 bases, and 15 bases lay in between. This clone was seen only once. This table comes from immunoSEQ multiplex PCR, and its TCRdb copy is limited to in-frame clones, with some not included. The repertoire holds approximately 300,000 clones, almost 90% seen once, with 0.95% to 1.3% in the top ten. Seattle-derived patients entered the study during active infection and were followed longitudinally.

This receptor was identified in a woman between 40 and 50 years old with COVID-19, enrolled during active disease. This chain links TRBV19 with TRBJ2-2, with D possibly being TRBD2 (5 bases). The sequenced material came from peripheral blood. Written as DNA, the CDR3 is TGTGCCAGTAGTTCCAGGAGGCAGCTGACCGGGGAGCTGTTTTTT. As protein: CASSSRRQLTGELFF.